The clone carrying this T cell receptor (beta chain) has a handful of counts. The sample belongs to a study of response to subunit inactivated influenza vaccine. TCRdb processed the RT-PCR reads anew with MiXCR; each CDR3 protein has one entry. Among under 550,000 distinct CDR3 sequences listed, about 8% were seen once. Germline lookup yields CDR1 DFQATT and CDR2 SNEGSKA (reference sequence). The CDR3 consists of 14 residues. J lost 8 bases, V lost 7 bases, and 8 bases had no gene match. This chain uses TRBV20-1 with TRBJ2-1; 13 bases agree with TRBD2. This clonotype was sampled from a man between 50 and 69 years old who received an inactivated influenza vaccine. The sample consisted of PBMCs from blood, taken around 25 months after vaccination. Here the CDR3 DNA reads TGCAGTGGTTGGACTAGCGGGAGTCGTTATGAGCAGTTCTTC. It translates to CSGWTSGSRYEQFF.